This TCR beta chain is drawn from a study of T cells after yellow fever vaccination. This CDR3 spans 14 amino acids. V was cut by 6 bases and J by 11 bases, with 20 bases left in between. Germline values: CDR1 SGHTA, CDR2 FQGNSA. TCRdb reprocessed the 5' RACE reads via MiXCR and lists one record per CDR3 protein. This sample carries 450,000 to 650,000 distinct CDR3 sequences, roughly 14% of them seen once, and the ten largest clones take over 12%. The chain links TRBV7-2 to TRBJ2-1; perhaps TRBD2 as D (5 bases). The material sequenced was PBMCs, taken on the day of the yellow fever booster vaccination. This receptor was obtained from a man aged 25-45 years who received the YFV17D yellow fever vaccine. Written as DNA, the CDR3 is TGTGCCAGCAGTCAGGACTCCCCACCGGGCCAGCAGTTCTTC. This gives the protein CASSQDSPPGQQFF.